Below are 20 T cell receptor beta chains sequenced from a single sample in a study of identifying expanded T cells in peripheral blood. TCRdb's table, derived via immunoSEQ multiplex PCR, lists solely in-frame clones and lacks some. Counted here are roughly 90,000 clones, around 83% occurring once; the ten biggest clones make up 3.5% to 5%. What was sequenced was blood. The receptors shown here come from a person between 18 and 75 years old in good health.

The chain links TRBV6-5 to TRBJ2-5; 9 positions match TRBD2. The CDR3 covers 15 residues. V lost 7 bases and J lost 1; bases outside the gene matches: 7. Germline V CDR1 and CDR2: MNHEY, SVGAGI. Here the CDR3 DNA reads TGTGCCAGCAAGCGGATAGCGGGGGCCCAAGAGACCCAGTACTTC. Residues: CASKRIAGAQETQYF.

The chain recombines TRBV10-2 with TRBJ1-2; TRBD1 agrees at 7 bases. After removal of 0 bases from V and 6 bases from J, the junction contained 13 bases not matched to a gene. Germline CDR1 WSHSY, CDR2 SAAADI. The CDR3 extends over 17 amino acids. The CDR3 region has the DNA TGCGCCAGCAGTGAGTCGGGACAGAGAATTGCCCTCCATGGCTACACCTTC. This translates into CASSESGQRIALHGYTF.

Points on this clone: Distinct nucleotide sequences in the sample also encode this CDR3. The chain joins TRBV29-1 to TRBJ1-1; D not certain. V lost 7 bases, J lost 3 bases, and 6 bases lay in between. In germline, CDR1 is SQVTM, CDR2 ANQGSEA. The CDR3 has 10 amino acids. In DNA, the CDR3 is TGCAGCGGGGGTGACACTGAAGCTTTCTTT. Protein sequence: CSGGDTEAFF.

The chain recombines TRBV10-3 with TRBJ1-3; D remains unclear. CDR1 is ENHRY, CDR2 SYGVKD, per germline. V lost 4 bases, J lost 4 bases, and 14 bases lay in between. CDR3 length: 15 amino acids. This CDR3 is CAISGSGLRGNTIYF. CDR3 DNA: TGTGCCATCAGTGGGTCAGGACTACGGGGAAACACCATATATTTT.

This chain joins TRBV4-3 and TRBJ2-7, with D perhaps TRBD1 (6 bases). Germline V CDR1 and CDR2: LGHNA, YSLEER. The CDR3 has 13 residues. V lost 3 bases to trimming and J lost 3 bases, with 9 bases between them. CDR3 region: CASSHQDSYEQYF. As DNA, the CDR3 is TGCGCCAGCAGCCATCAGGACAGCTACGAGCAGTACTTC.

J is TRBJ2-5 and V is TRBV18, with 9 bases aligning to TRBD2. Germline V CDR1 and CDR2: KGHSH, LQKENI. This CDR3 spans 16 amino acids. The V and J ends lost 4 bases and 4 bases, in that order; junction bases with no gene match: 10. As DNA, the CDR3 is TGTGCCAGCTCACTGGGCCAGCGGGGGGCCCCAGAGACCCAGTACTTC. Translating it yields CASSLGQRGAPETQYF.

The genes are TRBV5-1 and TRBJ2-3, with D tentatively TRBD2 (5 bases). The V gene's germline CDR1 is SGHRS and CDR2 YFSETQ. CDR3 length: 15 residues. V was pared by 0 bases and J by 4 bases, with 12 bases between. The CDR3 DNA sequence: TGCGCCAGCAGCTTGGGAATGCCGGGGTCAGATACGCAGTATTTT. Amino acids: CASSLGMPGSDTQYF.

The chain is built from TRBV4-1 and TRBJ1-2; TRBD1 matches 7 bases. Germline CDR1 reads MGHRA; CDR2 reads YSYEKL. The length of the CDR3 is 15 residues. Trimming at V came to 2 bases and at J to 4 bases, leaving 7 bases not matched to a gene. The CDR3 loop reads CASSQRTGISYGYTF. DNA for the CDR3: TGCGCCAGCAGCCAACGGACAGGTATTAGCTATGGCTACACCTTC.

The chain uses TRBV27 and TRBJ2-3; perhaps TRBD2 as D (7 bases). The CDR3 covers 19 residues. Trimming left V 4 bases short and J 1 base short, with 24 bases between. The germline CDR1 and CDR2 sequences are MNHEY and SMNVEV (reference sequence). In nucleotides, the CDR3 is TGTGCCAGCAGTTCGAGTTCGGGGGGCTTAGTGGTGGGCACAGATACGCAGTATTTT. Protein sequence: CASSSSSGGLVVGTDTQYF.

The chain is built from TRBV11-2 and TRBJ2-1; D tentatively reads TRBD1 or TRBD2 (5 bases each). V lost 0 bases and J 8 bases, leaving 8 bases between the germline ends. The CDR3 sequence is 13 residues long. Per the germline V gene, CDR1 is SGHAT and CDR2 is FQNNGV. This CDR3 reads CASSLDGGYEQFF. CDR3 bases: TGTGCCAGCAGCTTAGATGGGGGTTATGAGCAGTTCTTC.

The V gene is TRBV4-1, the J gene TRBJ2-1; TRBD1 or TRBD2 may be the D gene (6 bases each). The germline CDR1 and CDR2 sequences are MGHRA and YSYEKL. The V end was cut by 1 base, the J end by 5 bases, with 24 bases between. The CDR3 contains 19 residues. In DNA form, the CDR3 reads TGCGCCAGCAGCCAAGGGCCCCGAACTAAGAGGGGGACTCACAATGAGCAGTTCTTC. This gives the protein CASSQGPRTKRGTHNEQFF.

The chain recombines TRBV9 with TRBJ2-2; D unclear. The V and J ends lost 3 bases and 2 bases respectively, with 8 bases between them. The CDR3 is 14 amino acids. Germline V CDR1 and CDR2: SGDLS, YYNGEE. The CDR3 DNA reads as TGTGCCAGCAGCGACGGATTCAACACCGGGGAGCTGTTTTTT. It codes for CASSDGFNTGELFF.

The CDR3 sequence is CASSPQLGSYEQYF. The CDR3 nucleotides are TGTGCCAGCAGCCCCCAACTGGGCTCCTACGAGCAGTACTTC. This sequence joins TRBV6-4 and TRBJ2-7; D call uncertain. The V end lost 6 bases, the J end lost 0 bases, and 12 bases lay between the germline ends. Germline V CDR1 and CDR2: MRHNA, SNTAGT. The CDR3 has 14 residues.

This sequence joins TRBV9 and TRBJ2-7; TRBD1 matches 12 bases. Germline V gene lookup returns CDR1 SGDLS and CDR2 YYNGEE. The CDR3 extends over 14 amino acids. The V segment lost 4 bases and the J segment 6 bases; nucleotides outside the gene matches: 5. CDR3 DNA: TGTGCCAGCAGCCCGCGGGGACAGGGGGCCGAGCAGTACTTC. This gives the protein CASSPRGQGAEQYF.

The chain employs TRBV5-4 and TRBJ1-2; TRBD1 matches 9 bases. CDR3 size: 14 residues. Germline CDR1 SGHNT, CDR2 YYREEE (reference sequence). Trimming removed 5 bases from V and 4 bases from J; junction bases left unmatched: 6. Here the CDR3 reads CASRKGQGIYGYTF. The CDR3 coding sequence is TGTGCCAGCAGAAAAGGACAGGGGATCTATGGCTACACCTTC.

The chain employs TRBV12-5 and TRBJ1-1, with TRBD1 as a possible D gene (5 bases). Trimming shortened V by 8 bases and J by 0 bases, and 19 bases separated the two germline ends. Germline CDR1 is LGHNT and CDR2 is FRNRAP. This CDR3 comprises 16 residues. The CDR3 DNA follows: TGTGCTAGTCGCGTGGGGGGGATTAGGGTGAACACTGAAGCTTTCTTT. It encodes CASRVGGIRVNTEAFF. The full variable domain, with the rest looked up from reference TRBV12-5 and TRBJ1-1, is DARVTQTPRHKVTEMGQEVTMRCQPILGHNTVFWYRQTMMQGLELLAYFRNRAPLDDSGMPKDRFSAEMPDATLATLKIQPSEPRDSAVYFCASRVGGIRVNTEAFFGQGTRLTVV.

The rearrangement links TRBV6-5 to TRBJ1-5, with no clear D. V lost 6 bases and J 1 base, leaving 13 bases between the germline ends. This CDR3 has 15 residues. Germline CDR1 and CDR2: MNHEY and SVGAGI. The CDR3 spells CASSPRAESNQPQHF. The CDR3 DNA is TGTGCCAGCAGCCCTAGGGCGGAGAGCAATCAGCCCCAGCATTTT.

CDR3 nucleotide sequence: TGCGCCAGCAGCTTGGGGAGGGTATATCAGAGCCAACGGGCAACTAATGAAAAACTGTTTTTT. The encoded protein is CASSLGRVYQSQRATNEKLFF. This chain joins TRBV5-1 and TRBJ1-4; D unresolved. Trimming pared 0 bases from V and 0 bases from J, leaving 24 bases between. The CDR3 totals 21 residues. Germline CDR1 SGHRS, CDR2 YFSETQ.

The chain links TRBV2 to TRBJ1-6; D remains unclear. V was trimmed by 3 bases and J by 7 bases, leaving 16 bases between them. Germline values: CDR1 SNHLY, CDR2 FYNNEI. This CDR3 region has 16 residues. The DNA for the CDR3 is TGTGCCAGCAGTGATCAATTTCCCCCACCAAATTCACCCCTCCACTTT. Amino acids: CASSDQFPPPNSPLHF.

This sequence joins TRBV5-1 and TRBJ2-5; no clear D gene. CDR3 length equals 14 residues. Trimming took off 3 bases at V and 4 bases at J, with 13 bases between the two ends. Germline V gene data show CDR1 as SGHRS and CDR2 as YFSETQ. The chain's CDR3 is CASSWAARTETQYF. As DNA, the CDR3 is TGCGCCAGCAGCTGGGCCGCGAGGACAGAGACCCAGTACTTC.